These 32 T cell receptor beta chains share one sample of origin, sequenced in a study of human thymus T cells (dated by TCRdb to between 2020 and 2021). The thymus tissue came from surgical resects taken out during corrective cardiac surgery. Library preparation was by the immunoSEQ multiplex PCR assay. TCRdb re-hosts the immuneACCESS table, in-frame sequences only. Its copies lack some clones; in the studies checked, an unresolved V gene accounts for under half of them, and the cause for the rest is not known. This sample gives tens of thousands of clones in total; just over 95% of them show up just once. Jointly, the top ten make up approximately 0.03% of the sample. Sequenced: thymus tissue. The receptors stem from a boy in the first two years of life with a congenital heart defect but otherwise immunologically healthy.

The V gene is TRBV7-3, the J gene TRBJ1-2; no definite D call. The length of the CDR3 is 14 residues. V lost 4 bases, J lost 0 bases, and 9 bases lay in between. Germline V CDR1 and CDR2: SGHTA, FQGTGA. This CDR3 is CASSSELPNYGYTF. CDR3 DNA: TGTGCCAGCAGCTCGGAACTCCCTAACTATGGCTACACCTTC. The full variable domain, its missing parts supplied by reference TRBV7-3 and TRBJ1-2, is GAGVSQTPSNKVTEKGKYVELRCDPISGHTALYWYRQSLGQGPEFLIYFQGTGAADDSGLPNDRFFAVRPEGSVSTLKIQRTERGDSAVYLCASSSELPNYGYTFGSGTRLTVV.

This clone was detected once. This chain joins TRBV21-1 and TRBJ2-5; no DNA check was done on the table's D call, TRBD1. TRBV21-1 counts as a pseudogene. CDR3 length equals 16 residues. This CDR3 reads CASSPRQGATQETQYF. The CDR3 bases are TGTGCCAGCAGCCCGCGACAGGGAGCGACCCAAGAGACCCAGTACTTC.

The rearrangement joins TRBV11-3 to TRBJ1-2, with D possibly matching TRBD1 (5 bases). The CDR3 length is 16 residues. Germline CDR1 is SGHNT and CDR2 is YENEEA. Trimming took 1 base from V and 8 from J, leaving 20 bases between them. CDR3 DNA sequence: TGTGCCAGCAGCTTAGTGTTTGGCAGGGTTCGTTACGGCTACACCTTC. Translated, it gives CASSLVFGRVRYGYTF. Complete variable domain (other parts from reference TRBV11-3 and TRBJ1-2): EAGVVQSPRYKIIEKKQPVAFWCNPISGHNTLYWYLQNLGQGPELLIRYENEEAVDDSQLPKDRFSAERLKGVDSTLKIQPAELGDSAVYLCASSLVFGRVRYGYTFGSGTRLTVV.

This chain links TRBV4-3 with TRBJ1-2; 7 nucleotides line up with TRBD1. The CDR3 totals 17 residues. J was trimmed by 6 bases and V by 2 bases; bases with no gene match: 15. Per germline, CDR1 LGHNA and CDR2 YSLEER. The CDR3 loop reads CASSQTAPGQILDGYTF. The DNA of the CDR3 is TGCGCCAGCAGCCAAACGGCTCCGGGACAGATTTTGGATGGCTACACCTTC.

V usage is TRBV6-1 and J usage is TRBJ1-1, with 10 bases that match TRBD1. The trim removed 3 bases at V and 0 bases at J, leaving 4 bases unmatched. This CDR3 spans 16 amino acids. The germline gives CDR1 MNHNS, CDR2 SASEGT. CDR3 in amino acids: CASSDGTGALNTEAFF. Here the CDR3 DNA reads TGTGCCAGCAGTGACGGGACAGGGGCATTGAACACTGAAGCTTTCTTT.

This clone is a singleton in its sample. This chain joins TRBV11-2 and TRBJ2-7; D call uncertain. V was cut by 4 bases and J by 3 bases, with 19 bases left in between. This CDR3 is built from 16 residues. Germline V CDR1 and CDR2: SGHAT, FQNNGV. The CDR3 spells CASSSNLGRTHYEQYF. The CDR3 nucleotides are TGTGCCAGCAGCTCCAATCTCGGACGGACCCACTACGAGCAGTACTTC.

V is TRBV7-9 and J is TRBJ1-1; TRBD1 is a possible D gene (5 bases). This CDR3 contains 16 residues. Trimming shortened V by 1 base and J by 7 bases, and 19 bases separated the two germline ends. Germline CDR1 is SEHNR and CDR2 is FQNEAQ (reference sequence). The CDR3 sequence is CASSLVGRTQQNEAFF. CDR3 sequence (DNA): TGTGCCAGCAGCTTAGTGGGTCGGACACAGCAAAATGAAGCTTTCTTT.

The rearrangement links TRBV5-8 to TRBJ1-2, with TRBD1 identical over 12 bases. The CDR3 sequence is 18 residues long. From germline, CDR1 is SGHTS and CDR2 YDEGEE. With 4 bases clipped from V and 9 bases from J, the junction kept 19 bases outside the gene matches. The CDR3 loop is CASSRRGQGAMVLVSYTF. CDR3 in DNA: TGTGCCAGCAGCCGCCGGGGACAGGGGGCGATGGTACTCGTAAGCTACACCTTC.

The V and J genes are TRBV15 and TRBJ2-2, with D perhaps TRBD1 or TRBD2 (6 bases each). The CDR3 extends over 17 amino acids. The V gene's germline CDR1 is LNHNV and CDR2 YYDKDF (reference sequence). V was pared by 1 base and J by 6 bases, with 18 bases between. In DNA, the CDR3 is TGTGCCACCAGCAGAGTGTTAATAAATGGGGGGCCCGGGGAGCTGTTTTTT. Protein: CATSRVLINGGPGELFF.

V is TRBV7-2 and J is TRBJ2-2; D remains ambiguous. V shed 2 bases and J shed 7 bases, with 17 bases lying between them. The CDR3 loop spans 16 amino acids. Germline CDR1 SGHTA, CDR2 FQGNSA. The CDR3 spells CASSLMAPRIGGELFF. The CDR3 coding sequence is TGTGCCAGCAGCTTAATGGCTCCACGAATTGGCGGGGAGCTGTTTTTT.

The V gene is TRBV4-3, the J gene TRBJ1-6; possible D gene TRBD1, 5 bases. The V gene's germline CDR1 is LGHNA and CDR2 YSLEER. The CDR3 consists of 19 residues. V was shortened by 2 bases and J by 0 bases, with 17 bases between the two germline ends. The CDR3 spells CASSQWGGDLSSYNSPLHF. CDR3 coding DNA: TGCGCCAGCAGCCAATGGGGCGGGGATTTGAGCTCCTATAATTCACCCCTCCACTTT.

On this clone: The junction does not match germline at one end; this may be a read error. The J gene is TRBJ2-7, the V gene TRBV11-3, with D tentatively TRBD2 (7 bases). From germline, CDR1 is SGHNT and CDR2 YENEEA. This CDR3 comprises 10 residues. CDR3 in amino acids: CASGGGRPLF. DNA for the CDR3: TGTGCCAGCGGGGGGGGCCGTCCCCTCTTC.

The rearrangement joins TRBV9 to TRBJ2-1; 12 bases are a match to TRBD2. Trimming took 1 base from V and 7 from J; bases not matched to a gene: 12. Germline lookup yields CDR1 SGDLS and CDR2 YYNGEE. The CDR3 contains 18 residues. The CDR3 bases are TGTGCCAGCAGCGTACTACCTAGCGGGGGGGCCCGTTTGAATGAGCAGTTCTTC. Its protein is CASSVLPSGGARLNEQFF.

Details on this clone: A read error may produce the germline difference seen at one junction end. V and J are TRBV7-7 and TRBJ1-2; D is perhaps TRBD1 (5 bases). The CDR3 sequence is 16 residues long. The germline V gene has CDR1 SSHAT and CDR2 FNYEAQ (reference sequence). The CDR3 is CASSFPCPDSYYGYTF. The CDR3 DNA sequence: TGTGCTAGCAGCTTCCCATGCCCAGACAGTTACTATGGCTACACCTTC.

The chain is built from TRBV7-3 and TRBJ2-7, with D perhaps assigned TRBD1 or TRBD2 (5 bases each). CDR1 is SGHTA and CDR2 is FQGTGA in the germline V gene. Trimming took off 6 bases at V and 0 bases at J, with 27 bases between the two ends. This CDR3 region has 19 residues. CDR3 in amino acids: CASSFTRGHRPSGSYEQYF. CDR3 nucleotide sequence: TGTGCCAGCAGTTTCACACGAGGGCACAGGCCTTCGGGCTCCTACGAGCAGTACTTC.

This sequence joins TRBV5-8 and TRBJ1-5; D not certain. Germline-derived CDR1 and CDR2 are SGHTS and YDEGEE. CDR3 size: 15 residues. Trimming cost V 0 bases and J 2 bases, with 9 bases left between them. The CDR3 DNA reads TGTGCCAGCAGCTTGGAGCCAGGAGGCAATCAGCCCCAGCATTTT. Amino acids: CASSLEPGGNQPQHF.

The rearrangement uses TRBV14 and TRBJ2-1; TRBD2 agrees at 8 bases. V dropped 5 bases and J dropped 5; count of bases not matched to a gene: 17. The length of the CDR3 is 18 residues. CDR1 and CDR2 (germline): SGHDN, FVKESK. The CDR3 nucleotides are TGTGCCAGCAGCGCCCGCTGGGCGGGGGGCATAGTTAACAATGAGCAGTTCTTC. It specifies CASSARWAGGIVNNEQFF. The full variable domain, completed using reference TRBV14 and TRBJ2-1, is EAGVTQFPSHSVIEKGQTVTLRCDPISGHDNLYWYRRVMGKEIKFLLHFVKESKQDESGMPNNRFLAERTGGTYSTLKVQPAELEDSGVYFCASSARWAGGIVNNEQFFGPGTRLTVL.

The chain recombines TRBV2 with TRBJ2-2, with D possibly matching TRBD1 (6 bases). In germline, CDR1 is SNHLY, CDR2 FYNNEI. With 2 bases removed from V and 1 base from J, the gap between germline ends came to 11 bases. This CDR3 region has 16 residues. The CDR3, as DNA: TGTGCCAGCAGTGAAAGGATGACAGGGAACACCGGGGAGCTGTTTTTT. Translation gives CASSERMTGNTGELFF.

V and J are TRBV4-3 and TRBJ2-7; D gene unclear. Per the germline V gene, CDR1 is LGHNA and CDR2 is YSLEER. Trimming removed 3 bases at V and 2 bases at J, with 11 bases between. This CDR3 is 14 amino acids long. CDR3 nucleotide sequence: TGCGCCAGCAGCCAGATTATCGGCCCCTACGAGCAGTACTTC. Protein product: CASSQIIGPYEQYF.

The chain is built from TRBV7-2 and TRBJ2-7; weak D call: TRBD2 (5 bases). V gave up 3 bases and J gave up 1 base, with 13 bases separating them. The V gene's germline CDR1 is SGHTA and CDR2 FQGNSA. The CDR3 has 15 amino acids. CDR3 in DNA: TGTGCCAGCAGCTTCCTTCCGGGAAAATCCTACGAGCAGTACTTC. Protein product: CASSFLPGKSYEQYF.

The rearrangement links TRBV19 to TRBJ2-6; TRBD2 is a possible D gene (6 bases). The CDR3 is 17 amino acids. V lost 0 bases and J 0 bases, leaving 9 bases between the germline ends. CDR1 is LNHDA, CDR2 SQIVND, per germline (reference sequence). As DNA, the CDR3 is TGTGCCAGTAGTATAGATCTCGGGGGCTCTGGGGCCAACGTCCTGACTTTC. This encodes CASSIDLGGSGANVLTF.

This CDR3 is CASSFQGRTEAFF. The CDR3 nucleotides read TGTGCCAGCAGCTTCCAGGGGCGAACTGAAGCTTTCTTT. The chain uses TRBV5-5 and TRBJ1-1, with D perhaps matching TRBD1 (6 bases). The CDR3 is 13 amino acids. Germline CDR1 and CDR2: SGHKS and YYEKEE (reference sequence). The germline V and J ends were trimmed by 2 bases and 5 bases, with 10 bases remaining between them.

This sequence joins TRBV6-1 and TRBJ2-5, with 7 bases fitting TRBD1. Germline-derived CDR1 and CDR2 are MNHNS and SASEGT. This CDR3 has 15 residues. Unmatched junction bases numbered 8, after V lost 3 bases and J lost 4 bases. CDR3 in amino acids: CASSDPDRVRETQYF. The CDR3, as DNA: TGTGCCAGCAGTGACCCAGACAGGGTACGAGAGACCCAGTACTTC.

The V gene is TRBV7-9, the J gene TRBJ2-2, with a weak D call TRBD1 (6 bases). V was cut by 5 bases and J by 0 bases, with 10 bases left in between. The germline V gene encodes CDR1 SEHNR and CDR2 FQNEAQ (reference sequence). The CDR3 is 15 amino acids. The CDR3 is CASSLNRANTGELFF. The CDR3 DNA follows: TGTGCCAGCAGCCTCAACAGGGCGAACACCGGGGAGCTGTTTTTT.

This CDR3 reads CASSFALPGLAGGPTYNEQFF. The DNA of the CDR3 is TGTGCCAGCAGTTTTGCCCTCCCGGGACTAGCGGGAGGCCCCACCTACAATGAGCAGTTCTTC. The chain employs TRBV28 and TRBJ2-1; the match to TRBD2 covers 15 bases. Trimming cost V 3 bases and J 2 bases; bases outside gene matches: 14. Germline V lookup: CDR1 MDHEN, CDR2 SYDVKM. The CDR3 totals 21 residues.

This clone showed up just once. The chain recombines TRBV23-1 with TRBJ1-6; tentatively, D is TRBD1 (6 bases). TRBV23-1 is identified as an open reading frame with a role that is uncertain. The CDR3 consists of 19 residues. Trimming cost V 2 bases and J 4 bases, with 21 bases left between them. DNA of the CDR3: TGCGCCAGCAGTCAAGCCGGGACATCCAAGATTGGGTATAATTCACCCCTCCACTTT. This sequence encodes CASSQAGTSKIGYNSPLHF.

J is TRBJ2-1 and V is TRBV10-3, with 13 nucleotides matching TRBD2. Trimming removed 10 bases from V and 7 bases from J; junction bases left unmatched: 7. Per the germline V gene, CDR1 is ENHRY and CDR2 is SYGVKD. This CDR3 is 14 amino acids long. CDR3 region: CASRLAGGLNEQFF. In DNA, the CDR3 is TGTGCCAGCCGACTAGCGGGAGGCCTTAATGAGCAGTTCTTC.

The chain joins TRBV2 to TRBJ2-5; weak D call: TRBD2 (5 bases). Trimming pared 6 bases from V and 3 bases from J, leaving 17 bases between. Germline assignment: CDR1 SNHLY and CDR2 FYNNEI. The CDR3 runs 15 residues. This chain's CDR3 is CASRNSLATKETQYF. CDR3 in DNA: TGTGCCAGCAGAAACTCTTTAGCGACTAAAGAGACCCAGTACTTC.

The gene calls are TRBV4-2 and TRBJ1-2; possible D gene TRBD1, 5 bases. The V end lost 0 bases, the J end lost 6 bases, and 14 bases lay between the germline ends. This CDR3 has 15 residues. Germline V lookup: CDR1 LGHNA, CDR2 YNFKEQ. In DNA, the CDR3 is TGTGCCAGCAGCCAAGATTCCGACAGATCAAATGGCTACACCTTC. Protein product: CASSQDSDRSNGYTF.

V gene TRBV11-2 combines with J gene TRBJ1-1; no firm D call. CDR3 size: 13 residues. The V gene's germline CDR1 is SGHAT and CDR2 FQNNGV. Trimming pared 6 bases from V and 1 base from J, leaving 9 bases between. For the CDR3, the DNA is TGTGCCAGCAGTTTGGGGAGGAACACTGAAGCTTTCTTT. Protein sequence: CASSLGRNTEAFF.

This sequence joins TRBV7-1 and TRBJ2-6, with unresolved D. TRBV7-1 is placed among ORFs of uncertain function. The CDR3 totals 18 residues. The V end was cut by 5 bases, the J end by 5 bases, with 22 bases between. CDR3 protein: CASSGAGQRQSRANVLTF. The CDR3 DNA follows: TGTGCCAGCAGCGGCGCAGGTCAGAGACAAAGTCGGGCCAACGTCCTGACTTTC.

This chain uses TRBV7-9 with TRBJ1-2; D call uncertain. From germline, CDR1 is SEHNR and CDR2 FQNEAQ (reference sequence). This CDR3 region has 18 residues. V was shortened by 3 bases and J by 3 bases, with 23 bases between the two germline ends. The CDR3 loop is CASSLRTIAGLVDYGYTF. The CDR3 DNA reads TGTGCCAGCAGCTTGAGGACGATTGCGGGTCTCGTAGACTATGGCTACACCTTC.